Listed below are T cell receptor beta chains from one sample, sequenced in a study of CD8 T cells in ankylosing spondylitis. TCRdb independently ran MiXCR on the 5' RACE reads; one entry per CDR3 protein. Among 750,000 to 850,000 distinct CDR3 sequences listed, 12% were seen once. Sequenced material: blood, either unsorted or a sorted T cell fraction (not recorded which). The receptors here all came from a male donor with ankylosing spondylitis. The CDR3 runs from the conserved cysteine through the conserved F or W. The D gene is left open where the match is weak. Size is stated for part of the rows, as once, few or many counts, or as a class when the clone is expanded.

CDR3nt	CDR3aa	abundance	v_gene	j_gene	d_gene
TGTGCCAGCAGTTTAGGTCTGAGGAGCAATCAGCCCCAGCATTTT	CASSLGLRSNQPQHF	many	TRBV12-3/TRBV12-4	TRBJ1-5	.
TGTGCCACCAGTGCGGAGGTCGACGAAAAACTGTTTTTT	CATSAEVDEKLFF	.	TRBV24-1	TRBJ1-4	.
TGTGCCAGCAGCTATCATCCACTAGGTCGGGCCAAAAACATTCAGTACTTC	CASSYHPLGRAKNIQYF	.	TRBV7-9	TRBJ2-4	.
TGCAGTGCTAGAGATCCGGTAGCGGGCAATGAGCAGTTCTTC	CSARDPVAGNEQFF	.	TRBV20-1	TRBJ2-1	TRBD2
TGTGCCAGCAGCCCCACGGGGGGCGAGGCTGGCTACACCTTC	CASSPTGGEAGYTF	few	TRBV7-2	TRBJ1-2	.
TGCGCCAGCAGCTTTTCCGGCTCCCTTGGCAATGAGCAGTTCTTC	CASSFSGSLGNEQFF	.	TRBV5-1	TRBJ2-1	.
TGTGCCAGCCGGGAGGCAGAGAGTTCACCCCTCCACTTT	CASREAESSPLHF	.	TRBV5-4	TRBJ1-6	.
TGTGCCAGCAGTAAACTAGCGGGATCCTACGAGCAGTACTTC	CASSKLAGSYEQYF	few	TRBV6-1	TRBJ2-7	TRBD2
TGTGCCAGCAGTTACTTGGGTTTGAATCAGCCCCAGCATTTT	CASSYLGLNQPQHF	many	TRBV5-6	TRBJ1-5	.
TGTGCCAGCAGTTACCTCGGGACTTCCACCTACGAGCAGTACTTC	CASSYLGTSTYEQYF	few	TRBV6-5	TRBJ2-7	.
TGCAGTGCTAGACCGACAGGACGCTCTGGAAACACCATATATTTT	CSARPTGRSGNTIYF	.	TRBV20-1	TRBJ1-3	.
TGCGCCAGCAGCTTGGCGGGGCGACAGGCCGGCACTGAAGCTTTCTTT	CASSLAGRQAGTEAFF	.	TRBV5-1	TRBJ1-1	.
TGTGCCAGCCGATACAGGGATTTCGGCCTAGCGGGAGGGCCAATCCCCAATGAGCAGTTCTTC	CASRYRDFGLAGGPIPNEQFF	.	TRBV6-2/TRBV6-3	TRBJ2-1	TRBD2
TGTGCCAGCAGTTGGCAGGGAGGAGGAAACACCATATATTTT	CASSWQGGGNTIYF	few	TRBV2	TRBJ1-3	.
TGCGCCAGCAGCCAAGATAGGGCGGGGCAGGGAGATACGCAGTATTTT	CASSQDRAGQGDTQYF	.	TRBV4-3	TRBJ2-3	.
TGTGCCAGCAGTTACTCGGACAGGATAACATTTGGCTACACCTTC	CASSYSDRITFGYTF	few	TRBV6-5	TRBJ1-2	TRBD1
TGTGCCAGCAGCCCTCAAGACTGGGCTGGGGCCAACGTCCTGACTTTC	CASSPQDWAGANVLTF	few	TRBV7-2	TRBJ2-6	.
TGCAGTGCTTTTCCGCCCCGGGGGCTTGTCACCGGGGAGCTGTTTTTT	CSAFPPRGLVTGELFF	.	TRBV20-1	TRBJ2-2	.
TGTGCCAGCAGCTCTGTGACTAGCTGGTACGAGCAGTACTTC	CASSSVTSWYEQYF	.	TRBV7-2	TRBJ2-7	TRBD2
TGTGCCAGCAGTATAAGGGGCGGGGGCTACAATGAGCAGTTCTTC	CASSIRGGGYNEQFF	few	TRBV27	TRBJ2-1	TRBD2
TGTGCCAGCAGCCGGGTCAAGGACATTTGGTACCAAGAGACCCAGTACTTC	CASSRVKDIWYQETQYF	few	TRBV7-2	TRBJ2-5	.
TGTGCCAGCAGCTTAATCCAGGGAGGTCAGCCCCAGCATTTT	CASSLIQGGQPQHF	.	TRBV7-2	TRBJ1-5	.
TGTGCCAGCAGTAACGACAGGGATGGGGCCAACGTCCTGACTTTC	CASSNDRDGANVLTF	.	TRBV6-5	TRBJ2-6	TRBD1
TGTGCCAGCAGCCACACCGGGTCCCACACCGGGGAGCTGTTTTTT	CASSHTGSHTGELFF	many	TRBV4-2	TRBJ2-2	.
TGCAGTGCTCCACCGGACAGGGGGCTTAGGGAGACCCAGTACTTC	CSAPPDRGLRETQYF	few	TRBV20-1	TRBJ2-5	TRBD1
TGTGCCAGCTCACGGTGGCAGGGGGAAGAGACCCAGTACTTC	CASSRWQGEETQYF	.	TRBV18	TRBJ2-5	TRBD1
TGTGCCACCAGTGATCCAGCGGGGGACCTGAAACAAGAGACCCAGTACTTC	CATSDPAGDLKQETQYF	.	TRBV24-1	TRBJ2-5	TRBD2
TGTGCCAGCAGCTTTTTCTGGTCTAGGGAGACCCAGTACTTC	CASSFFWSRETQYF	.	TRBV5-5	TRBJ2-5	.
TGCAGTGCTAGAGATCGATTCGGGATAGCCAAAAACATTCAGTACTTC	CSARDRFGIAKNIQYF	few	TRBV20-1	TRBJ2-4	.
TGTGCCAGCAGTACAGGGAAGGGTCAGCCCCAGCATTTT	CASSTGKGQPQHF	.	TRBV28	TRBJ1-5	.
TGTGCCAGCACCTCGCAGGAGATAAATGGCTACACCTTC	CASTSQEINGYTF	many	TRBV12-3/TRBV12-4	TRBJ1-2	.
TGTGCCAGCAGGGGACAGGGGGCGAACACCGGGGAGCTGTTTTTT	CASRGQGANTGELFF	.	TRBV12-3/TRBV12-4	TRBJ2-2	TRBD1
TGTGCCAGCAGCGTGCGGGGGCTCAGAGAGACCCAGTACTTC	CASSVRGLRETQYF	few	TRBV9	TRBJ2-5	.
TGCAGTGCTAGAATGGGGCAGCACCGTACTGAAGCTTTCTTT	CSARMGQHRTEAFF	.	TRBV20-1	TRBJ1-1	.
TGTGCCAGCAGCGTAACCCCTCTGGAGCCCCAGCATTTT	CASSVTPLEPQHF	.	TRBV9	TRBJ1-5	.
TGCAGTGCTAGAGTCAGTACACTTGGGAGCATTCAGTACTTC	CSARVSTLGSIQYF	few	TRBV20-1	TRBJ2-4	.
TGCAGTGCTAGAGACGGACAGGACCCCTTTGGGACCCAGTACTTC	CSARDGQDPFGTQYF	.	TRBV20-1	TRBJ2-5	TRBD1
TGTGCCAGCAGCCAATCTAAAAATGAGAATGAAAAACTGTTTTTT	CASSQSKNENEKLFF	few	TRBV4-2	TRBJ1-4	.
TGCAGTGCTAGAGATGGGACAGTTAATCAGCCCCAGCATTTT	CSARDGTVNQPQHF	.	TRBV20-1	TRBJ1-5	TRBD1
TGCAGTGCTAGCCGACAGGGGCACTATGGCTACACCTTC	CSASRQGHYGYTF	few	TRBV20-1	TRBJ1-2	TRBD1
TGTGCCACCAGTGATTTAGAGGCAGCAGTTAACACCGGGGAGCTGTTTTTT	CATSDLEAAVNTGELFF	few	TRBV24-1	TRBJ2-2	.